Below, 8 T cell receptor beta chains from the same sample are listed, as sequenced in a study of esophageal squamous cell carcinoma under preoperative chemotherapy. TCRdb fed the PCR reads into MiXCR, producing one record per CDR3 protein. This sample has about 16,000 distinct CDR3 sequences, with under 55% found just once. Documented time point: before preoperative PTX-NDP chemotherapy. This specimen was acquired from a patient given preoperative chemotherapy. Receptors originate from a human donor with esophageal squamous cell carcinoma. The donor label of this sample is uncertain.

The rearrangement links TRBV7-9 to TRBJ2-1, with D possibly being TRBD2 (5 bases). CDR3 length equals 16 residues. Trimming pared 4 bases from V and 2 bases from J, leaving 15 bases between. Germline loops: CDR1 SEHNR, CDR2 FQNEAQ (reference sequence). In DNA form, the CDR3 reads TGTGCCAGCAGCTCCAGCGAGGGCCTAGCCTACAATGAGCAGTTCTTC. It is translated as CASSSSEGLAYNEQFF.

As to this clonotype: The CDR3 carries no conserved terminal phenylalanine or tryptophan, so it likely arises from a read error. No DNA is shown, since the ends of the CDR3 on it are uncertain; the CDR3 is the one TCRdb lists. The chain combines TRBV6-5 with TRBJ2-5; TRBD1 was called by the table and not checked on the DNA. The germline CDR1 and CDR2 sequences are MNHEY and SVGAGI. The CDR3 region is 17 residues in length, termini included. CDR3: CASRSSGGGVGPETWHS.

Remarks on this clonotype: The junction and the germline gene differ at one end; a read error may be behind it. The chain carries TRBV12-3 or TRBV12-4 and TRBJ2-5; D might be TRBD1 or TRBD2, each matching 6 bases. The CDR3 runs 18 residues. In nucleotides, the CDR3 is TGTGCCAGCAGTTTGGGGCCCGACGGGGGCGTTGGCCAAGACACCCAGTACTTC. This codes for CASSLGPDGGVGQDTQYF.

A note on this clonotype: At one end the junction does not follow the germline gene, possibly because of a read error. This chain uses TRBV7-9 with TRBJ2-5, with D maybe TRBD1 (7 bases). CDR3 length: 17 amino acids. Germline CDR1 and CDR2: SEHNR and FQNEAQ (reference sequence). The CDR3 region is CASSRRGEPWATDIQYF. CDR3 DNA sequence: TGTGCCAGCAGCCGCAGGGGGGAGCCTTGGGCCACAGATATTCAGTACTTT.

The chain links TRBV7-8 to TRBJ2-5; 7 nucleotides agree with TRBD1. The J segment lost 8 bases and the V segment lost 11 bases, leaving 20 bases of the junction unmatched. Germline CDR1 is SGHVS and CDR2 is FQNEAQ. This CDR3 spans 15 amino acids. The CDR3 sequence: CAGGRGGGESDTQYF. In nucleotides, the CDR3 is TGTGCCGGGGGCCGAGGGGGCGGTGAGAGCGATACCCAGTACTTC.

This clonotype was observed a handful of times. The junction and the germline gene differ at one end; a read error may be behind it. The chain is built from TRBV7-2 and TRBJ2-1; 10 bases map to TRBD2. Germline lookup yields CDR1 SGHTA and CDR2 FQGNSA. The CDR3 covers 14 residues. CDR3 in DNA: TGTGCCAGCAGTTTAGCGGGGGGATACAATGAGCAGTTCTTC. It yields the protein CASSLAGGYNEQFF.

The chain recombines TRBV7-3 with TRBJ2-6, with D perhaps being TRBD1 or TRBD2 (6 bases each). This CDR3 is built from 15 residues. V dropped 5 bases and J dropped 18 bases, with 26 bases sitting between them. Germline CDR1 reads SGHTA; CDR2 reads FQGTGA. CDR3 protein: CASSPRESGANDQTF. CDR3 DNA: TGTGCCAGCAGCCCCAGGGAATCGGGGGCCAACGACCAGACTTTC.

The chain recombines TRBV6-1 with TRBJ1-2; D ambiguous. Germline CDR1 reads MNHNS; CDR2 reads SASEGT. The length of the CDR3 is 14 residues. Trimming cost V 4 bases and J 4 bases, with 13 bases left between them. CDR3 residues: CASSGARSAYGYTF. CDR3 in DNA: TGTGCCAGCAGTGGGGCCCGTTCCGCCTATGGCTACACCTTC.